The present TCR beta chain was sequenced within a study of T-cell reconstitution after alpha-beta-depleted transplantation in children. General study findings and limits: Several hundred rapidly expanded clones from non-depleted graft cells reportedly supplied alpha-beta T cells about two months post-transplant. The main origin of T-cell counts and diversity one year after transplant was newly produced T cells.

A remark on this clonotype: As yet, its antigen is unknown.

CDR3 length: 11 amino acids. Germline lookup yields CDR1 KGHDR and CDR2 SFDVKD. V was pared by 1 base and J by 5 bases, with 2 bases between. A library of TCRbeta sequences, prepared with unique molecular identifiers, was generated. TCRdb processed the PCR reads anew with MiXCR; each CDR3 protein has one entry. Of 350,000 to 500,000 distinct CDR3 sequences listed, over 40% are singletons. The chain carries TRBV24-1 and TRBJ2-7; no definite D call. This receptor was obtained from a girl aged 2-10 years with aplastic anemia, due to receive a stem cell transplant. The sequencing used PBMCs, collected before TCRalphabeta/CD19-depleted stem cell transplant. The CDR3, as DNA: TGTGCCACCAGTGATTTACACGAGCAGTACTTC. Protein product: CATSDLHEQYF.